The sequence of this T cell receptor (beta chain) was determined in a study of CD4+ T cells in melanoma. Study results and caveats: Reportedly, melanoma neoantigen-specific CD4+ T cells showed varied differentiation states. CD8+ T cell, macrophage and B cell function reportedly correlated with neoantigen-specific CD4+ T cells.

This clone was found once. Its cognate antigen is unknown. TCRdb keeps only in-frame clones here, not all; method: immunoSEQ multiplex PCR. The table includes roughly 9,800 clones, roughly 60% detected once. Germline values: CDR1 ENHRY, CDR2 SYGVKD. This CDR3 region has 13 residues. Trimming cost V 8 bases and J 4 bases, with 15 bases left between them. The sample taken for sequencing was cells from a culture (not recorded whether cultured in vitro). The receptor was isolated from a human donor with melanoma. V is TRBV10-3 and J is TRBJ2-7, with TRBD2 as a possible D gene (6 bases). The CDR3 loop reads CAIGRGGAYEQYF. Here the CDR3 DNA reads TGTGCCATCGGTCGGGGCGGGGCTTACGAGCAGTACTTC.